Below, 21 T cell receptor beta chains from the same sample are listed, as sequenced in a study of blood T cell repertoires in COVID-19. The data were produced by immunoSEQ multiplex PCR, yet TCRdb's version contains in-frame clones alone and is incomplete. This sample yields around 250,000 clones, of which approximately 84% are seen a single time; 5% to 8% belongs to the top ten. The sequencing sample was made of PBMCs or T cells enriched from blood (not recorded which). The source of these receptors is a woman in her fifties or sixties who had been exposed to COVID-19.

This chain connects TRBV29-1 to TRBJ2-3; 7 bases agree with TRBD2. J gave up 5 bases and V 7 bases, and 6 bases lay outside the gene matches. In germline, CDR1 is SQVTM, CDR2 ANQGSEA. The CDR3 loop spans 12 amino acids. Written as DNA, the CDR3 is TGCAGCGCCGCTCCGGGGGGAGATACGCAGTATTTT. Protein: CSAAPGGDTQYF.

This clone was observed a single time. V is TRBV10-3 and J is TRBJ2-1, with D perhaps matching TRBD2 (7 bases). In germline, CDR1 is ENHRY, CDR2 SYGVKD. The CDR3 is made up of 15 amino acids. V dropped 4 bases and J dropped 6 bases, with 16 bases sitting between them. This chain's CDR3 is CAISGGAGATNEQFF. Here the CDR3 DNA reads TGTGCCATCAGTGGAGGCGCGGGGGCCACCAATGAGCAGTTCTTC.

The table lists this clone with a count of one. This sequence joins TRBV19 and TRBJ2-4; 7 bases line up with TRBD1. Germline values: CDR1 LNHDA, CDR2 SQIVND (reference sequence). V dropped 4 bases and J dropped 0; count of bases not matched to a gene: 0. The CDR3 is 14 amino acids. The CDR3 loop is CASSRDRAKNIQYF. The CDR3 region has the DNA TGTGCCAGTAGTAGGGACAGAGCCAAAAACATTCAGTACTTC.

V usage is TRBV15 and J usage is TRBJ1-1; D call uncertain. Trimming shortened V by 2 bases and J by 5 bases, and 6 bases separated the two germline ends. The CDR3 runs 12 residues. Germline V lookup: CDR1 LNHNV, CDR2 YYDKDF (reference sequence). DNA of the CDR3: TGTGCCACCAGCAGAACGGGGACTGAAGCTTTCTTT. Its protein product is CATSRTGTEAFF.

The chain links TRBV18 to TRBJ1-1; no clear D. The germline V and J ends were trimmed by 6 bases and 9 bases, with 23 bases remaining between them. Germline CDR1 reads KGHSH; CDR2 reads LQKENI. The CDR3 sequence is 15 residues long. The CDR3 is CASSTSVTYGGKAFF. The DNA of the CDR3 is TGTGCCAGCTCCACGTCGGTAACCTATGGCGGGAAAGCTTTCTTT.

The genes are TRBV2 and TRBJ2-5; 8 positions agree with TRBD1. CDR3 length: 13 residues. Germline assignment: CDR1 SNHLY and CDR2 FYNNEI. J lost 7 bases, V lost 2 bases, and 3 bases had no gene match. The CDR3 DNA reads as TGTGCCAGCAGTGAAAGAGACAGGGGGACCCAGTACTTC. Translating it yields CASSERDRGTQYF.

CDR3 sequence reads: CASVNSGGGRTGELFF. DNA for the CDR3: TGTGCCAGCGTAAATAGCGGGGGGGGACGCACCGGGGAGCTGTTTTTT. This rearrangement joins TRBV3-1 (or the pseudogene TRBV3-2) to TRBJ2-2, with 11 bases identical to TRBD2. In germline, CDR1 is LGHDT, CDR2 YNNKEL (reference sequence). The CDR3 loop spans 16 amino acids. The V segment lost 8 bases and the J segment 4 bases; nucleotides outside the gene matches: 9.

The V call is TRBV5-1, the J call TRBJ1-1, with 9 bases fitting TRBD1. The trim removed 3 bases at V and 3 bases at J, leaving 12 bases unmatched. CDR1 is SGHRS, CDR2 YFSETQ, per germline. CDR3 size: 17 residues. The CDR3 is CASSSDTGGLGHTEAFF. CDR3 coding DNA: TGCGCCAGCAGCTCGGATACAGGGGGCTTGGGGCACACTGAAGCTTTCTTT.

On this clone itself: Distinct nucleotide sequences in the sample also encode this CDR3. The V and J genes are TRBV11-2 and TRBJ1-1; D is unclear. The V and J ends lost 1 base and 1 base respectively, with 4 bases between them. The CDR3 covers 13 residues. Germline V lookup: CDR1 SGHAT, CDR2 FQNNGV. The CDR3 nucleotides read TGTGCCAGCAGCTTAGGCGGGAACACTGAAGCTTTCTTT. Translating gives CASSLGGNTEAFF. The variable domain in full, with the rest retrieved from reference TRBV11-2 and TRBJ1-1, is EAGVAQSPRYKIIEKRQSVAFWCNPISGHATLYWYQQILGQGPKLLIQFQNNGVVDDSQLPKDRFSAERLKGVDSTLKIQPAKLEDSAVYLCASSLGGNTEAFFGQGTRLTVV.

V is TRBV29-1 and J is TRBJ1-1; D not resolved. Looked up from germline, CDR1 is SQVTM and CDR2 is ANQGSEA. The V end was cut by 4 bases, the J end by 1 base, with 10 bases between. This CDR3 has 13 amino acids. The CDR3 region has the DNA TGCAGCGTTGCCCCAAGCGAGAACACTGAAGCTTTCTTT. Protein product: CSVAPSENTEAFF.

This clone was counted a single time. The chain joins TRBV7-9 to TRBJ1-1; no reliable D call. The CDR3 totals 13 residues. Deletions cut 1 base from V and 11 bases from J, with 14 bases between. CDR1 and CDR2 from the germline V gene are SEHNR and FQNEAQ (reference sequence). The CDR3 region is CASSLGPPGAAFF. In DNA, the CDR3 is TGTGCCAGCAGCTTAGGTCCCCCGGGTGCGGCTTTCTTT.

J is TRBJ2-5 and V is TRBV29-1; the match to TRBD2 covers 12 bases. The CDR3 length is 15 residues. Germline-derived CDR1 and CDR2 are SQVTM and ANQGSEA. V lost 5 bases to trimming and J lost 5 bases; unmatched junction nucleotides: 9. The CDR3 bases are TGCAGCGTTCTCCCACTAGCGGGGGGATTTGAGACCCAGTACTTC. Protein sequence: CSVLPLAGGFETQYF.

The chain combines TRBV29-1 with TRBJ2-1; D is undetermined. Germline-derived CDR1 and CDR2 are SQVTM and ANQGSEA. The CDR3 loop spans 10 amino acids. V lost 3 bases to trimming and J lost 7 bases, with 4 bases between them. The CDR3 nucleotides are TGCAGCGTTGACGGGAATGAGCAGTTCTTC. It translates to CSVDGNEQFF.

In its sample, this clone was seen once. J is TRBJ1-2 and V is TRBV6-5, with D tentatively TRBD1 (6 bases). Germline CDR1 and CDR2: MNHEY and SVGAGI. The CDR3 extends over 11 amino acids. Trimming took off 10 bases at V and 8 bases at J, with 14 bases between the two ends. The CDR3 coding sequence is TGTGCCACAGTTTACAGGGAAGGCTACACCTTC. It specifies CATVYREGYTF.

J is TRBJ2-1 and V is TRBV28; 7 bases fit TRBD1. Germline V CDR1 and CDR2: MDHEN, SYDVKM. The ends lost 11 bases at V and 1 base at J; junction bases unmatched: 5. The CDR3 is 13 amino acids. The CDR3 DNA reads TGTGCCGTAAACAGGGGATCCTACAATGAGCAGTTCTTC. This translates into CAVNRGSYNEQFF.

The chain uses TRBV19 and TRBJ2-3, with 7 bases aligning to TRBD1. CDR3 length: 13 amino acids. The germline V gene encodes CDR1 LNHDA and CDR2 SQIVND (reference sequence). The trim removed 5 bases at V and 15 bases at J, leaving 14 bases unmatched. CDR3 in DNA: TGTGCCAGTAGTGCCCTCCTCGGGACAGATCCCTATTTT. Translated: CASSALLGTDPYF.

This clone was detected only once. CDR3 residues: CASSWDIITEAFF. CDR3 sequence (DNA): TGCGCCAGCAGCTGGGACATTATCACTGAAGCTTTCTTT. The chain has TRBV5-1 and TRBJ1-1, with D possibly being TRBD1 (6 bases). V was trimmed by 3 bases and J by 4 bases, leaving 10 bases between them. Germline assignment: CDR1 SGHRS and CDR2 YFSETQ. The CDR3 loop spans 13 amino acids.

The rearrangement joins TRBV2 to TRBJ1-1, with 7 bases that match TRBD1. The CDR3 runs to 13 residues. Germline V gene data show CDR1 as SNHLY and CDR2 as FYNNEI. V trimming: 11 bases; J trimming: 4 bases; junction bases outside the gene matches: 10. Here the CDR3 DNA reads TGTGCCGGCACGAGGGGGCGTTTCACTGAAGCTTTCTTT. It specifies CAGTRGRFTEAFF.

The CDR3, as DNA: TGTGCCAGCAGCCCCGACAGAAGAAGCGAAAAACTGTTTTTT. Its translation: CASSPDRRSEKLFF. The genes are TRBV5-4 and TRBJ1-4, with D possibly matching TRBD1 (5 bases). The CDR3 has 14 amino acids. The V gene lost 4 bases and the J gene lost 8 bases, with 15 bases spanning the gap. Germline lookup yields CDR1 SGHNT and CDR2 YYREEE (reference sequence).

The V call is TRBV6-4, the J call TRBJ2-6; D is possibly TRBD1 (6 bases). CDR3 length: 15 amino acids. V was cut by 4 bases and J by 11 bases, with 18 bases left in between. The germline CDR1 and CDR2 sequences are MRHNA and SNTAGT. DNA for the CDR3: TGTGCCAGCAGTGCTACAGGGTCCACCTATCACGTCCTGACTTTC. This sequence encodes CASSATGSTYHVLTF.

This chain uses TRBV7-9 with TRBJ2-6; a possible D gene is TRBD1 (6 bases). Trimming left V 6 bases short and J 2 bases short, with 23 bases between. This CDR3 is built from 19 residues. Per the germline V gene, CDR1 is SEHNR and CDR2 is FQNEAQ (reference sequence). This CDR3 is CASSYLVQGGVTGANVLTF. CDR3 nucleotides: TGTGCCAGCAGTTACTTAGTACAGGGTGGGGTCACTGGGGCCAACGTCCTGACTTTC.